These 10 T cell receptor beta chains were all obtained from the same sample, sequenced in a study of early T cells in non-severe SARS-CoV-2 infection (dated by TCRdb to about 2021). Library generation was performed with 5' RACE. The instrument given in TCRdb is NextSeq 500. TCRdb's own reprocessing of the public reads used fastp at Q25 and MiXCR and kept productive beta chains. Every CDR3 protein is listed once, alongside the most common genes and DNA of its rows. The sample has around 50,000 distinct CDR3 sequences on record, about 9.1% of them singletons. The ten top clones hold 4.2% of the sample. Material: whole blood. The origin of the receptors is an adult who was a healthcare worker with PCR-confirmed SARS-CoV-2 infection or an uninfected control (not recorded which).

This clonotype came up many times. The chain has TRBV29-1 and TRBJ2-7; 7 nucleotides match TRBD1. CDR3 length equals 12 residues. Losses at the gene ends were 4 bases for V and 3 bases for J; bases not matched to a gene: 3. CDR1 and CDR2 from the germline V gene are SQVTM and ANQGSEA. The CDR3 here is CSVARGIYEQYF. CDR3 nucleotide sequence: TGCAGCGTTGCCAGGGGGATCTACGAGCAGTACTTC.

At least ten counts were recorded for this clonotype. The V and J genes are TRBV12-3 or TRBV12-4 and TRBJ2-1; a weak D match, TRBD1 (5 bases). CDR3 size: 14 residues. V lost 4 bases to trimming and J lost 5 bases, with 12 bases between them. The CDR3 sequence: CASSSLGAHNEQFF. The CDR3 DNA reads as TGTGCCAGCAGTTCCCTAGGGGCCCACAATGAGCAGTTCTTC.

This clonotype appeared many times. The V call is TRBV27, the J call TRBJ1-1; tentative D call: TRBD1 (5 bases). Germline V gives CDR1 MNHEY, CDR2 SMNVEV (reference sequence). Trimming left V 6 bases short and J 1 base short, with 15 bases between. This CDR3 spans 15 amino acids. The CDR3 nucleotides read TGTGCCAGCAGAAGGGGTTCGCGGGGGAACACTGAAGCTTTCTTT. It codes for CASRRGSRGNTEAFF.

This sequence joins TRBV7-2 and TRBJ2-3, with a tentative D call TRBD2 (6 bases). Germline V gene lookup returns CDR1 SGHTA and CDR2 FQGNSA. V lost 1 base and J lost 14, with 13 bases in between. The CDR3 is made up of 12 amino acids. The CDR3 DNA follows: TGTGCCAGCAGCTTAGGACCAGGGAGGTGGTATTTT. It yields the protein CASSLGPGRWYF.

This clonotype was counted a few times. The gene calls are TRBV7-2 and TRBJ2-1; D ambiguous. The CDR3 contains 15 residues. Trimming took 4 bases from V and 4 from J, leaving 14 bases between them. The germline CDR1 and CDR2 sequences are SGHTA and FQGNSA. The CDR3 sequence is CASSSMGQIYNEQFF. In DNA, the CDR3 is TGTGCCAGCAGCTCAATGGGCCAGATTTACAATGAGCAGTTCTTC.

The table lists this clonotype with many counts. The chain employs TRBV19 and TRBJ2-2; 12 positions match TRBD2. The CDR3 totals 17 residues. Per germline, CDR1 LNHDA and CDR2 SQIVND (reference sequence). V shed 7 bases, J shed 6 bases, and the junction held 12 bases outside the gene matches. The CDR3, as DNA: TGTGCCAGTATGGGGACTAGCGGGTCCTTTGCCCCCGGGGAGCTGTTTTTT. The encoded protein is CASMGTSGSFAPGELFF.

This chain joins TRBV9 and TRBJ1-5; the D gene is possibly TRBD1 (5 bases). There are 15 residues in the CDR3. Trimming shortened V by 0 bases and J by 2 bases, and 9 bases separated the two germline ends. CDR1 SGDLS and CDR2 YYNGEE come from the germline V gene. CDR3 bases: TGTGCCAGCAGCGTAGATTGGGGCCGCAATCAGCCCCAGCATTTT. Translated, it gives CASSVDWGRNQPQHF.

This clonotype was detected ten times or more. This chain joins TRBV18 and TRBJ2-2; 7 nucleotides match TRBD1. J gave up 6 bases and V 5 bases, and 9 bases lay outside the gene matches. The CDR3 has 15 residues. The germline V gene has CDR1 KGHSH and CDR2 LQKENI. Here the CDR3 reads CASSSETGLAGELFF. DNA of the CDR3: TGTGCCAGCTCATCGGAGACAGGGCTCGCCGGGGAGCTGTTTTTT.

Regarding this clonotype: One base away lies a much larger clone, so this may be a sequencing read error. The rearrangement joins TRBV3-1 to TRBJ1-2; D is perhaps TRBD1 (6 bases). The CDR3 has 12 residues. The germline V gene has CDR1 LGHDT and CDR2 YNNKEL (reference sequence). The CDR3 nucleotides read TGTGTCAGCAGAGGGACACCCTATGGCTACACCTTC. Its translation is CVSRGTPYGYTF.

In this sample, this clonotype turned up many times. V is TRBV5-1 and J is TRBJ2-7; 8 positions match TRBD1. CDR3 size: 15 residues. Germline lookup yields CDR1 SGHRS and CDR2 YFSETQ. The V gene end was trimmed by 0 bases and the J gene end by 5 bases; junction bases not matched to a gene: 7. The CDR3 bases are TGCGCCAGCAGCTTGGCTTCGACAGGGGCCAACGAGCAGTACTTC. It yields the protein CASSLASTGANEQYF. The full variable domain, rest sourced from reference TRBV5-1 and TRBJ2-7, is KAGVTQTPRYLIKTRGQQVTLSCSPISGHRSVSWYQQTPGQGLQFLFEYFSETQRNKGNFPGRFSGRQFSNSRSEMNVSTLELGDSALYLCASSLASTGANEQYFGPGTRLTVT.